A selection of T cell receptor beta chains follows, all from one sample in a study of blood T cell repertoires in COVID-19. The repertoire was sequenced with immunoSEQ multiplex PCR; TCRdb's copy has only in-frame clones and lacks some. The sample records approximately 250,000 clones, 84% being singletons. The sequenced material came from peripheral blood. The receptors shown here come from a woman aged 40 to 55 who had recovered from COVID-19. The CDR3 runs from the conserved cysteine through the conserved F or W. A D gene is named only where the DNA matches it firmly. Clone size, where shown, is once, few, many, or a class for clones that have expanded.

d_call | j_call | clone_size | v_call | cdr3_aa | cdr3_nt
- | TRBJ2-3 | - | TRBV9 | CASSVENFISTDTQYF | TGTGCCAGCAGCGTAGAAAACTTTATAAGCACAGATACGCAGTATTTT
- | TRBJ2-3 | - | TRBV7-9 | CASSPGVATDTQYF | TGTGCCAGCAGCCCGGGGGTAGCGACAGATACGCAGTATTTT
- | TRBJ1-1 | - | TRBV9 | CASSALVSGVNTEAFF | TGTGCCAGCAGCGCCTTGGTTTCAGGGGTGAACACTGAAGCTTTCTTT
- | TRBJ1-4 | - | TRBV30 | CAWSGDIATNEKLFF | TGTGCCTGGAGCGGGGACATTGCAACTAATGAAAAACTGTTTTTT
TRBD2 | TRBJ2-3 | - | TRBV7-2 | CASSQSSGGVTDTQYF | TGTGCCAGCAGCCAATCTAGCGGGGGCGTCACAGATACGCAGTATTTT
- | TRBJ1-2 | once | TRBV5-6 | CASSLEGHRGYTF | TGTGCCAGCAGCTTGGAGGGACACCGTGGCTACACCTTC
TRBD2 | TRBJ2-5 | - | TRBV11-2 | CASSLRLAGGQETQYF | TGTGCCAGCAGCTTAAGGCTAGCGGGGGGGCAAGAGACCCAGTACTTC
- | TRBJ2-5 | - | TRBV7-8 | CASSPTSATAIQETQYF | TGTGCCAGCAGCCCTACCTCGGCGACAGCGATACAAGAGACCCAGTACTTC
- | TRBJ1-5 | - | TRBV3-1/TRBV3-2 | CASSKSVQINQPQHF | TGTGCCAGCAGCAAGTCGGTACAGATCAATCAGCCCCAGCATTTT
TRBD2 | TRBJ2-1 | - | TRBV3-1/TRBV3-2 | CASTPLGAGGAQKFF | TGTGCCAGCACCCCACTCGGGGCGGGGGGCGCTCAAAAGTTCTTC
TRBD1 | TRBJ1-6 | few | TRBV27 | CASSLKGAGGSPLHF | TGTGCCAGCAGTTTAAAGGGGGCAGGGGGTTCACCCCTCCACTTT
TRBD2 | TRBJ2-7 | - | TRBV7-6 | CASSWLTSGGVDEQYF | TGTGCCAGCAGCTGGTTGACTAGCGGGGGGGTAGACGAGCAGTACTTC
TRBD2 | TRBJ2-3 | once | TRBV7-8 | CASSLVRGASTDTQYF | TGTGCCAGCAGCTTAGTGCGGGGGGCTAGCACAGATACGCAGTATTTT
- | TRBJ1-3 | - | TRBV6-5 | CASSQEDGNTIYF | TGTGCCAGCAGCCAGGAAGATGGAAACACCATATATTTT
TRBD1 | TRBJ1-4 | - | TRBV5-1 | CASRRVQGFNEKLFF | TGCGCCAGCAGGCGGGTACAGGGGTTTAATGAAAAACTGTTTTTT
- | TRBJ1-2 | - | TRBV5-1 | CASSLPEKAAGYTF | TGCGCCAGCAGCTTACCCGAAAAGGCGGCGGGCTACACCTTC
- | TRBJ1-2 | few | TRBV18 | CASSIFGGQSAYGYTF | TGTGCCAGCTCTATCTTCGGGGGGCAATCGGCCTATGGCTACACCTTC
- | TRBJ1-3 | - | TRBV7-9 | CASRPGVLGTIYF | TGTGCCAGCAGACCAGGGGTTCTGGGCACCATATATTTT
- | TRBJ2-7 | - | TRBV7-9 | CASSQNSYEQYF | TGTGCCAGCAGCCAAAATTCCTACGAGCAGTACTTC
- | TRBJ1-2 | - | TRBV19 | CASSAIREGGYTF | TGTGCCAGTAGTGCGATCAGGGAGGGTGGCTACACCTTC
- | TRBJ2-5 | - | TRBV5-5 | CASSSLTGVGETQYF | TGTGCCAGCAGCTCCCTGACAGGAGTAGGAGAGACCCAGTACTTC
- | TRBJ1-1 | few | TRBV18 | CASSAGQNTEAFF | TGTGCCAGCTCAGCAGGACAGAACACTGAAGCTTTCTTT
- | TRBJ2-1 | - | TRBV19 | CASRAPGLAFYNEQFF | TGTGCCAGTAGGGCCCCTGGGCTAGCGTTCTACAATGAGCAGTTCTTC
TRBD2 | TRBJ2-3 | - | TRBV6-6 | CASSYSLAGGQDTQYF | TGTGCCAGCAGTTACTCTCTAGCGGGGGGACAAGATACGCAGTATTTT
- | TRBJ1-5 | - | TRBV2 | CASSLQGLGYQPQHF | TGTGCCAGCAGTCTACAGGGTTTAGGGTATCAGCCCCAGCATTTT
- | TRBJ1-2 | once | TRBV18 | CASSERQNNYGYTF | TGTGCCAGCTCAGAGCGACAGAATAACTATGGCTACACCTTC
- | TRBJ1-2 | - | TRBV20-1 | CSASLSWETGNYGYTF | TGCAGTGCTAGTCTAAGTTGGGAGACGGGGAACTATGGCTACACCTTC
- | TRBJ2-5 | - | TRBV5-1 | CASRDSVQETQYF | TGCGCCAGCAGGGACAGTGTCCAAGAGACCCAGTACTTC
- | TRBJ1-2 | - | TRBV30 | CAWSSSGFSGYTF | TGTGCCTGGAGTAGTTCCGGGTTTAGTGGCTACACCTTC
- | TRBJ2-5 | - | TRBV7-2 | CASSMGDRKETQYF | TGTGCCAGCAGTATGGGTGACAGAAAAGAGACCCAGTACTTC
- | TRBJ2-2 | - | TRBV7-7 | CASSLGQNTGELFF | TGTGCTAGCAGCTTAGGTCAAAACACCGGGGAGCTGTTTTTT
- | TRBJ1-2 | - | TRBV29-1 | CSVHRDTIYGYTF | TGCAGCGTTCATCGGGACACCATCTATGGCTACACCTTC
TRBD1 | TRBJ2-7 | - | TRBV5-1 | CASSYRQGYEQYF | TGCGCCAGCAGCTACAGACAGGGGTACGAGCAGTACTTC